This T cell receptor (beta chain) emerged from a study of metastatic and nonmetastatic thyroid tumors. For the study at large: Peripheral blood and tumor or nodule samples from malignant and benign thyroid patients were compared.

A word on this clone: What it binds is unknown.

Per the original data handling: Variation in CDR3 across clinicopathological groups served as the basis for constructing a distant-metastasis classifier in papillary thyroid cancer. TCRdb redid the clone calls on the PCR reads using MiXCR. TCRdb's processing, not the authors', yielded these V and J calls. The sample lists 39,000 or so clones, roughly 18% occurring once. Study-level findings and limits: Malignant thyroid tumors reportedly had TCR beta diversity that was significantly higher than in benign nodules, in blood and tumor.

Among the patients, none had received any treatment before thyroid surgery. CDR3 size: 14 residues. The V end lost 5 bases, the J end lost 5 bases, and 14 bases lay between the germline ends. The germline V gene has CDR1 MNHEY and CDR2 SMNVEV (reference sequence). The specimen was blood. The rearrangement uses TRBV27 and TRBJ2-3; D might be TRBD1 or TRBD2, each matching 5 bases. The origin of this receptor is a female donor with papillary thyroid cancer or a benign thyroid nodule (not recorded which). Some clones in this sample may be carry-over from other donors' samples. The CDR3: CASSDEGSQDTQYF. CDR3 DNA sequence: TGTGCCAGCAGTGACGAGGGGAGTCAAGATACGCAGTATTTT.